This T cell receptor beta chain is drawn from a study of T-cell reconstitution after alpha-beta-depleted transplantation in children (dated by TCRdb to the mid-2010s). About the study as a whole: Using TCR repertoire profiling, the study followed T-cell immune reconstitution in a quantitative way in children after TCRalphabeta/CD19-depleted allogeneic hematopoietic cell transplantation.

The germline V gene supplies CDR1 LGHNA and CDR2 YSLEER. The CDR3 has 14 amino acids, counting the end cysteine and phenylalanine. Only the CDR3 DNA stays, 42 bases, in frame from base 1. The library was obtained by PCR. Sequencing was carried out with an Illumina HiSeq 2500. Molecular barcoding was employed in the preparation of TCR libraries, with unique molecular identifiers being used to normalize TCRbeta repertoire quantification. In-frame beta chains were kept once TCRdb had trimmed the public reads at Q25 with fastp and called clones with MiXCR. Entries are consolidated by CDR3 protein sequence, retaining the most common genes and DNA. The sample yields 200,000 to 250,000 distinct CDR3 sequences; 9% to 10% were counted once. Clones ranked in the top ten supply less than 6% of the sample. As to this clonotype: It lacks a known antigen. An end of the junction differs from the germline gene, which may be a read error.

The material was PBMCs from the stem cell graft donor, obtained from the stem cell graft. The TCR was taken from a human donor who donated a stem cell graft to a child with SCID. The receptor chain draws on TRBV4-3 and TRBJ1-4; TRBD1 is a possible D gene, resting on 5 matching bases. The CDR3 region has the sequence CASSQGQRNEKLLF. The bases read TGCGCCAGCAGCCAAGGACAGAGGAATGAAAAACTGCTTTTT.